This TCR beta chain was recorded in a study of blood T cell repertoires in COVID-19. Across the study: Both acute and convalescent COVID-19 samples were obtained from the United States, Italy and Spain. In each case, the material was cDNA or gDNA derived from T cells, B-cell-depleted T cells, or PBMCs.

Categorization into cohorts depended on clinical history that participants reported. Original methodology: For nucleated cells, counts were estimated from reference gene primer amplification. Only in-frame clones appear in the TCRdb table, and some are missing; sequencing was by immunoSEQ multiplex PCR. V, J and clone size were drawn from that table, and D and trimming were deduced from the DNA. The repertoire includes fewer than 200,000 clones, more than 70% of them detected once, and 3.6% sits in the top ten. CDR1 DFQATT and CDR2 SNEGSKA come from the germline V gene (reference sequence). Trimming left V 3 bases short and J 1 base short, with 15 bases between. This CDR3 comprises 15 residues.

The chain recombines TRBV20-1 with TRBJ1-1, with D tentatively TRBD1 (5 bases). Source material: PBMCs or T cells enriched from blood (not recorded which). The TCR originated in a woman aged 50 to 65 in a cohort exposed to, infected with or recovered from COVID-19 (not recorded which). This CDR3 is CSASDPSTGNTEAFF. The CDR3 DNA reads as TGCAGTGCTAGTGACCCATCTACAGGGAACACTGAAGCTTTCTTT.